This T cell receptor (beta chain) stems from a study of blood T cell repertoires in COVID-19. For the study at large: There were acute and convalescent COVID-19 samples, and they came from the United States, Italy and Spain. T cells, B-cell-depleted T cells, or PBMCs supplied cDNA or gDNA.

This clone appeared a single time. The table came from immunoSEQ multiplex PCR; TCRdb's copy has only in-frame clones and leaves some out. The data contain under 300,000 clones, approximately 88% of them singletons. The CDR3 runs to 13 residues. The V end was cut by 2 bases, the J end by 6 bases, with 11 bases between. Germline loops: CDR1 SGHNT, CDR2 YYREEE (reference sequence). This study enrolled people aged 18 to 89 from about 24 US geographic areas. Clinical histories supplied by participants themselves formed the basis of cohort assignment. Material: PBMCs or T cells enriched from blood (not recorded which). The TCR was taken from a woman between 35 and 50 years old with acute COVID-19. The V and J genes are TRBV5-4 and TRBJ1-1; D call uncertain. CDR3 sequence: CASSLAGRAEAFF. CDR3 in DNA: TGTGCCAGCAGCTTAGCGGGGAGGGCTGAAGCTTTCTTT. The full variable domain, with the rest looked up from reference TRBV5-4 and TRBJ1-1, is ETGVTQSPTHLIKTRGQQVTLRCSSQSGHNTVSWYQQALGQGPQFIFQYYREEENGRGNFPPRFSGLQFPNYSSELNVNALELDDSALYLCASSLAGRAEAFFGQGTRLTVV.